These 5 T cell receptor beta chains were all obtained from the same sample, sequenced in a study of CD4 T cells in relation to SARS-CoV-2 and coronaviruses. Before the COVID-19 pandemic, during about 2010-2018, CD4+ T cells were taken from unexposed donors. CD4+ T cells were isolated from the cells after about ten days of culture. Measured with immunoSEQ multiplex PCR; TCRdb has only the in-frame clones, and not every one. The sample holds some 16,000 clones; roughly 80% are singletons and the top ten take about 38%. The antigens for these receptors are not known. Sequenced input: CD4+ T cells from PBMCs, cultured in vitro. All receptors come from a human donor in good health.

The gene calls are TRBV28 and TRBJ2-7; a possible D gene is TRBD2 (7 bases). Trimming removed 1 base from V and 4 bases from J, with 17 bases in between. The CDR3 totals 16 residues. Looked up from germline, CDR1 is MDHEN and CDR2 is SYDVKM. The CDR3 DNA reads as TGTGCCAGCAGTTTATTGGGTATGGGGAGGGGGTACGAGCAGTACTTC. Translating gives CASSLLGMGRGYEQYF.

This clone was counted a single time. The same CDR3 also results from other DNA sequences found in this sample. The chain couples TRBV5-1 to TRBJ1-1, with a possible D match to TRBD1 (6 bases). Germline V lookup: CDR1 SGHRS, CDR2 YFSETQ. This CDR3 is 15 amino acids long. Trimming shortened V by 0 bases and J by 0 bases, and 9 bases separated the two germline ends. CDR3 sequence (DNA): TGCGCCAGCAGCTTGGCCGGGACAATGAACACTGAAGCTTTCTTT. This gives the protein CASSLAGTMNTEAFF.

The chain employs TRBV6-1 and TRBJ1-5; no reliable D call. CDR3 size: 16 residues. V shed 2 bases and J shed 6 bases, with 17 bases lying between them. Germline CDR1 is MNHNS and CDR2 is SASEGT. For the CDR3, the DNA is TGTGCCAGCAGTGAATCGTTTGGGGTTCTAGGTCAGCCCCAGCATTTT. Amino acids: CASSESFGVLGQPQHF.

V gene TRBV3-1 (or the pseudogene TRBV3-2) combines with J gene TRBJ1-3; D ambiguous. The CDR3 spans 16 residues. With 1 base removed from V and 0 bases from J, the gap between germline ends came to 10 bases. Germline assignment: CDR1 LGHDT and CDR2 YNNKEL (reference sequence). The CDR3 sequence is CASSQVAINSGNTIYF. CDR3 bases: TGTGCCAGCAGCCAAGTCGCCATTAACTCTGGAAACACCATATATTTT.

CDR3 residues: CASSLDHEQYF. The CDR3, as DNA: TGTGCCAGCAGCTTAGACCACGAGCAGTACTTC. The chain uses TRBV7-9 and TRBJ2-7; D is unclear. The germline V gene encodes CDR1 SEHNR and CDR2 FQNEAQ (reference sequence). The CDR3 contains 11 residues. V was trimmed by 1 base and J by 5 bases, leaving 3 bases between them.